This T cell receptor beta chain was documented in a study of T cells in narcolepsy. Whole-study findings and limits: In some patient and control memory CD4+ samples, autoreactive clones were absent. Comparing one patient's CSF and blood CD4+ clonotypes highlighted HCRT- and TRIB2-specific autoreactive clonotypes.

Sequenced by immunoSEQ multiplex PCR; TCRdb stores in-frame clones only, minus some. Of 20,000 to 25,000 clones in the sample, around 92% are singletons; the top ten hold approximately 1%. Trimming pared 4 bases from V and 7 bases from J, leaving 10 bases between. The CDR3 is 12 residues long. CDR1 is ENHRY and CDR2 is SYGVKD in the germline V gene. About this clone: The target antigen is unknown.

Sequenced: CD45RA- memory CD4+ T cells from PBMCs. This receptor was identified in a human donor with narcolepsy. The V call is TRBV10-3, the J call TRBJ1-1; D gene ambiguous. The CDR3 loop reads CAISAPGSEAFF. For the CDR3, the DNA is TGTGCCATCAGTGCCCCGGGGAGTGAAGCTTTCTTT.